This is a list of T cell receptor beta chains from one sample in a study of blood T cell repertoires in COVID-19. Profiling relied on immunoSEQ multiplex PCR, and the TCRdb table lists in-frame clones only, not all of them. The table has about 400,000 clones, roughly 89% seen once. The source material was PBMCs or T cells enriched from blood (not recorded which). These receptors all stem from a woman aged 25 to 39 who had recovered from COVID-19. Both conserved end residues are part of each CDR3.

V gene: TRBV3-1/TRBV3-2
J gene: TRBJ1-5
CDR3 protein: CASSSGQGAGQPQHF

V gene: TRBV7-8
J gene: TRBJ2-1
CDR3 protein: CASSFRASGVYNEQFF

V gene: TRBV7-3
J gene: TRBJ2-1
CDR3 protein: CASSPRGAGVLNEQFF

V gene: TRBV2
J gene: TRBJ2-7
CDR3 protein: CASSSGATYEQYF

V gene: TRBV7-2
J gene: TRBJ1-2
CDR3 protein: CASSLAVSGRTGYTF

V gene: TRBV5-1
J gene: TRBJ2-3
CDR3 protein: CASSLAWGPDTQYF

V gene: TRBV4-1
J gene: TRBJ1-1
CDR3 protein: CASSQGGTIEAFF

V gene: TRBV7-2
J gene: TRBJ2-2
CDR3 protein: CASTSGVITGELFF

V gene: TRBV23-1
J gene: TRBJ1-1
CDR3 protein: CASSQTPQGRDNTEAFF

V gene: TRBV7-9
J gene: TRBJ1-1
CDR3 protein: CASSLTWTENTEAFF

V gene: TRBV11-2
J gene: TRBJ2-5
CDR3 protein: CASSSGDRIIQETQYF

V gene: TRBV4-2
J gene: TRBJ1-5
CDR3 protein: CASSQVRQDRLPGQPQHF

V gene: TRBV9
J gene: TRBJ2-2
CDR3 protein: CASSVSGGRTGELFF

V gene: TRBV28
J gene: TRBJ1-1
CDR3 protein: CASRMIRGFEAFF

V gene: TRBV5-4
J gene: TRBJ2-2
CDR3 protein: CASSSGQGGVTGELFF

V gene: TRBV5-1
J gene: TRBJ2-2
CDR3 protein: CASSLAGHSTGELFF

V gene: TRBV21-1
J gene: TRBJ2-5
CDR3 protein: CASSTMLPGRQETQYF

V gene: TRBV4-3
J gene: TRBJ2-3
CDR3 protein: CASSQDRVDTQYF

V gene: TRBV2
J gene: TRBJ2-3
CDR3 protein: CASRKLAAPTDTQYF

V gene: TRBV2
J gene: TRBJ2-5
CDR3 protein: CASSQKETQYF

V gene: TRBV12-3/TRBV12-4
J gene: TRBJ1-1
CDR3 protein: CASSTGGATEAFF

V gene: TRBV7-3
J gene: TRBJ2-1
CDR3 protein: CASSEKGGDNEQFF

V gene: TRBV7-8
J gene: TRBJ1-5
CDR3 protein: CASSLGGGWQPQHF

V gene: TRBV12-3/TRBV12-4
J gene: TRBJ1-2
CDR3 protein: CASSLRQVGGYTF

V gene: TRBV19
J gene: TRBJ1-2
CDR3 protein: CASRPEGRGYGYTF

V gene: TRBV5-1
J gene: TRBJ2-3
CDR3 protein: CASSLGLAGLDTQYF

V gene: TRBV6-5
J gene: TRBJ2-2
CDR3 protein: CASSLGPSVGELFF

V gene: TRBV3-1/TRBV3-2
J gene: TRBJ1-1
CDR3 protein: CASQVGGNTEAFF

V gene: TRBV30
J gene: TRBJ1-4
CDR3 protein: CAWNHLSNEKLFF

V gene: TRBV27
J gene: TRBJ1-1
CDR3 protein: CASRSFSGPAAFF

V gene: TRBV24-1
J gene: TRBJ2-7
CDR3 protein: CATSDLTGETVYEQYF

V gene: TRBV11-3
J gene: TRBJ2-6
CDR3 protein: CASSSLMTGRSGANVLTF

V gene: TRBV5-4
J gene: TRBJ2-7
CDR3 protein: CASSLGPTGQGVYEQYF

V gene: TRBV27
J gene: TRBJ2-1
CDR3 protein: CASATGRVNEQFF

V gene: TRBV30
J gene: TRBJ1-5
CDR3 protein: CAWSVPGGNNQPQHF

V gene: TRBV4-1
J gene: TRBJ1-1
CDR3 protein: CASSLQGWDTEAFF

V gene: TRBV19
J gene: TRBJ1-1
CDR3 protein: CASSKGPGGQNTEAFF

V gene: TRBV2
J gene: TRBJ2-3
CDR3 protein: CASTPGLQYF

V gene: TRBV19
J gene: TRBJ2-2
CDR3 protein: CASSTGTGGINTGELFF

V gene: TRBV19
J gene: TRBJ2-2
CDR3 protein: CASSIGYRDRDTGELFF

V gene: TRBV5-4
J gene: TRBJ2-7
CDR3 protein: CASSLGGRSGEQYF

V gene: TRBV9
J gene: TRBJ2-2
CDR3 protein: CASSVEGTGAPTGELFF

V gene: TRBV20-1
J gene: TRBJ2-3
CDR3 protein: CSARSSDTQYF

V gene: TRBV18
J gene: TRBJ1-5
CDR3 protein: CASSPWGDQPQHF

V gene: TRBV9
J gene: TRBJ2-2
CDR3 protein: CASSVLGGRVTGELFF

V gene: TRBV6-5
J gene: TRBJ2-7
CDR3 protein: CASSYSTWVSSYF

V gene: TRBV5-1
J gene: TRBJ1-2
CDR3 protein: CASSLNTANYGYTF

V gene: TRBV2
J gene: TRBJ1-1
CDR3 protein: CASMGGDDEAFF